A selection of T cell receptor beta chains follows, all from one sample in a study of vaccination and CD4 T cells after COVID-19. The antigens for these receptors are not known. TCRdb recomputed calls from the PCR reads with MiXCR, one row per CDR3 protein. The table lists 4,000 to 5,000 distinct CDR3 sequences, around three fifths of them singletons. The sequencing sample was made of CD4+ T cells from blood, cultured in vitro. These receptors all come from a human donor in good health. CDR3s include the opening cysteine and the closing phenylalanine or tryptophan. Fields, in order: D gene, J gene, clone size, V gene, CDR3 DNA, CDR3 protein. D genes are given only for firm matches. Size is omitted from some rows. Given values are once, few, many or a class for expanded clones.

d_call: NA; j_call: TRBJ1-2; clone_size: NA; v_call: TRBV7-6; cdr3_nt: TGTGCCAGCAGCTTAGTAAACAGCCCTCCCGCCTTC; cdr3_aa: CASSLVNSPPAF
d_call: NA; j_call: TRBJ1-2; clone_size: NA; v_call: TRBV21-1; cdr3_nt: TGTGCCAGCAGCAATTGTCGATATGGCTACACCTTC; cdr3_aa: CASSNCRYGYTF
d_call: NA; j_call: TRBJ2-7; clone_size: NA; v_call: TRBV4-1; cdr3_nt: TGCGCCAGCAGCCAAAGCCACCCGGGTACCTACGAGCAGTACTTC; cdr3_aa: CASSQSHPGTYEQYF
d_call: NA; j_call: TRBJ2-7; clone_size: NA; v_call: TRBV27; cdr3_nt: TGTGCCAGCACCCGATTAACCGGGACATCCGGCTACGAGCAGTACTTC; cdr3_aa: CASTRLTGTSGYEQYF
d_call: NA; j_call: TRBJ1-6; clone_size: few; v_call: TRBV2; cdr3_nt: TGTGCCAGCAGTGTCCGACAGGCTGATTCACCCCTCCACTTT; cdr3_aa: CASSVRQADSPLHF
d_call: NA; j_call: TRBJ1-5; clone_size: NA; v_call: TRBV7-9; cdr3_nt: TGTGCCAGCAGCTTAGCAGGGAATGGTCAGCCCCAGCATTTT; cdr3_aa: CASSLAGNGQPQHF
d_call: NA; j_call: TRBJ2-7; clone_size: NA; v_call: TRBV27; cdr3_nt: TGTGCCAGCACCGGGGCTCACTACGAGCAGTACTTC; cdr3_aa: CASTGAHYEQYF
d_call: TRBD1; j_call: TRBJ1-2; clone_size: once; v_call: TRBV9; cdr3_nt: TGTGCCAGCAGCGGACGACAGGGGAACTATGGCTACACCTTC; cdr3_aa: CASSGRQGNYGYTF
d_call: NA; j_call: TRBJ1-5; clone_size: few; v_call: TRBV20-1; cdr3_nt: TGCAGTGCTAGGGCTGGGGGCAACAGCAATCAGCCCCAGCATTTT; cdr3_aa: CSARAGGNSNQPQHF
d_call: NA; j_call: TRBJ2-7; clone_size: NA; v_call: TRBV6-2/TRBV6-3; cdr3_nt: TGTGCCAGCAACCATTATTACTCAACCTACGAGCAGTACTTC; cdr3_aa: CASNHYYSTYEQYF
d_call: NA; j_call: TRBJ2-1; clone_size: NA; v_call: TRBV6-5; cdr3_nt: TGTGCCAGCAGTTACTCTACTGAGCAGTTCTTC; cdr3_aa: CASSYSTEQFF
d_call: NA; j_call: TRBJ1-2; clone_size: NA; v_call: TRBV6-1; cdr3_nt: TGTGCCAGCACTCCATCCTGGGGGCAGAACTATGGCTACACCTTC; cdr3_aa: CASTPSWGQNYGYTF
d_call: NA; j_call: TRBJ1-2; clone_size: NA; v_call: TRBV2; cdr3_nt: TGTGCCAGCAGCTTCCGGCCCAACTATGGCTACACCTTC; cdr3_aa: CASSFRPNYGYTF
d_call: NA; j_call: TRBJ2-2; clone_size: few; v_call: TRBV27; cdr3_nt: TGTGCCAGCAAGGTGCAATCCAACACCGGGGAGCTGTTTTTT; cdr3_aa: CASKVQSNTGELFF
d_call: NA; j_call: TRBJ2-3; clone_size: few; v_call: TRBV24-1; cdr3_nt: TGTGCCACCAGTGATTTTGGGGAAGTGGGCACAGATACGCAGTATTTT; cdr3_aa: CATSDFGEVGTDTQYF
d_call: NA; j_call: TRBJ2-3; clone_size: NA; v_call: TRBV20-1; cdr3_nt: TGCAGTGCCCGCGGGTGGGGGGAGTCCACAGATACGCAGTATTTT; cdr3_aa: CSARGWGESTDTQYF